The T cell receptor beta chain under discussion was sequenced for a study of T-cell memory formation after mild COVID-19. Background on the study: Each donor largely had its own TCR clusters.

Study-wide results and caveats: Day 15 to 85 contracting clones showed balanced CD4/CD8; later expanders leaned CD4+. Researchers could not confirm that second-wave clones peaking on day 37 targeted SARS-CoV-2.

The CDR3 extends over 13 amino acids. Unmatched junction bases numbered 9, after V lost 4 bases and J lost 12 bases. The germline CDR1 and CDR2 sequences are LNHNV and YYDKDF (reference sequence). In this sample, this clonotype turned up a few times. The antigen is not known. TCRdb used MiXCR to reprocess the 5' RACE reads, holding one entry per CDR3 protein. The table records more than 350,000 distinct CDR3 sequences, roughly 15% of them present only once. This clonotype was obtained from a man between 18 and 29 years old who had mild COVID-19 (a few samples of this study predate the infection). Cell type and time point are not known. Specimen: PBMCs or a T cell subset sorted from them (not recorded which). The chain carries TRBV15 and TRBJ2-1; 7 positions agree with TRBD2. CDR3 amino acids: CATSIAPGEGQFF. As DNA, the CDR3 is TGTGCCACCAGCATCGCCCCGGGGGAGGGGCAGTTCTTC.